A single sample gave rise to the 22 T cell receptor beta chains below, sequenced in a study of blood T cells in healthy people across ages. Sample-barcoded 5' priming and a J-beta primer mix drove a second PCR of roughly 7 to 11 cycles. TCRdb processed the 5' RACE reads anew with MiXCR; each CDR3 protein has one entry. The table lists 1.8 million or so distinct CDR3 sequences, approximately 39% of them singletons. What was sequenced was blood. The receptors shown here come from a human donor in good health.

The sample holds a few counts of this clonotype. V usage is TRBV20-1 and J usage is TRBJ1-2, with D possibly being TRBD1 (6 bases). Trimming shortened V by 3 bases and J by 3 bases, and 17 bases separated the two germline ends. CDR1 DFQATT and CDR2 SNEGSKA come from the germline V gene (reference sequence). This CDR3 spans 15 amino acids. The CDR3 loop reads CSASWRGRNHYGYTF. CDR3 nucleotides: TGCAGTGCTAGTTGGCGGGGGCGTAATCACTATGGCTACACCTTC.

This clonotype was seen a handful of times. The chain carries TRBV7-2 and TRBJ1-2; D ambiguous. There are 14 residues in the CDR3. Germline CDR1 and CDR2: SGHTA and FQGNSA. Trimming took off 4 bases at V and 4 bases at J, with 13 bases between the two ends. The DNA of the CDR3 is TGTGCCAGCAGCTCGAATCAAGCAGGCTATGGCTACACCTTC. Its protein product is CASSSNQAGYGYTF.

This clonotype was detected only a few times. The gene calls are TRBV27 and TRBJ2-3, with 9 positions matching TRBD1. This CDR3 has 16 residues. V shed 6 bases and J 1 base; nucleotides not matched to a gene: 8. CDR1 and CDR2 from the germline V gene are MNHEY and SMNVEV (reference sequence). CDR3 loop: CASSLGTGHGTDTQYF. In DNA form, the CDR3 reads TGTGCCAGCAGCCTCGGGACAGGGCACGGCACAGATACGCAGTATTTT.

This clonotype was observed a few times. V and J are TRBV4-3 and TRBJ2-1; TRBD1 agrees at 10 bases. J was trimmed by 6 bases and V by 6 bases; bases with no gene match: 8. This CDR3 is built from 15 residues. Germline values: CDR1 LGHNA, CDR2 YSLEER. Here the CDR3 reads CASSRLRDRGNEQFF. CDR3 nucleotide sequence: TGCGCCAGCAGTCGCCTCCGGGACAGGGGCAATGAGCAGTTCTTC.

The chain is built from TRBV11-2 and TRBJ2-3, with TRBD2 as a possible D gene (7 bases). V dropped 7 bases and J dropped 2 bases, with 16 bases sitting between them. The CDR3 has 15 amino acids. CDR1 and CDR2 (germline): SGHAT, FQNNGV. The CDR3 loop is CASNRGAVITDTQYF. The CDR3 coding sequence is TGTGCCAGCAACCGGGGGGCGGTTATCACAGATACGCAGTATTTT.

This clonotype turned up a few times. This chain joins TRBV28 and TRBJ1-2; D may be TRBD1 (5 bases). V lost 7 bases to trimming and J lost 6 bases, with 15 bases between them. Looked up from germline, CDR1 is MDHEN and CDR2 is SYDVKM. The CDR3 totals 13 residues. The CDR3, as DNA: TGTGCCAGCACCCTCATCGGGGGGGATGGCTACACCTTC. It specifies CASTLIGGDGYTF.

On this clonotype itself: A read error may account for a junction end that differs from germline. The CDR3 DNA reads as TGTGCCAGCAGTTCCGCAGGGGCTCATTATGACTACACCTTC. Protein: CASSSAGAHYDYTF. The chain couples TRBV28 to TRBJ1-2; TRBD1 might be the D (6 bases). Germline V gives CDR1 MDHEN, CDR2 SYDVKM. The CDR3 has 14 amino acids.

The chain uses TRBV7-2 and TRBJ1-5; D call uncertain. The CDR3 runs 13 residues. Germline loops: CDR1 SGHTA, CDR2 FQGNSA. The V end lost 2 bases, the J end lost 7 bases, and 9 bases lay between the germline ends. As DNA, the CDR3 is TGTGCCAGCAGCTTAAAGTTGGAGCAGCCCCAGCATTTT. Residues: CASSLKLEQPQHF.

This clonotype was recorded a few times. J is TRBJ1-1 and V is TRBV28, with TRBD1 as a possible D gene (6 bases). Deletions cut 7 bases from V and 5 bases from J, with 17 bases between. Germline V gene sequence: CDR1 MDHEN, CDR2 SYDVKM. This CDR3 spans 14 amino acids. CDR3 sequence: CASTGGGIWTEAFF. The CDR3 DNA follows: TGTGCCAGCACCGGTGGGGGCATTTGGACTGAAGCTTTCTTT.

This clonotype is a singleton in its sample. The J gene is TRBJ1-1, the V gene TRBV3-1; no clear D gene. The CDR3 has 15 amino acids. Germline CDR1 reads LGHDT; CDR2 reads YNNKEL (reference sequence). Trimming removed 0 bases at V and 4 bases at J, with 12 bases between. DNA for the CDR3: TGTGCCAGCAGCCAAGAGGCGGGCGCCGGCACTGAAGCTTTCTTT. It is translated as CASSQEAGAGTEAFF.

This clonotype appeared a few times. The gene calls are TRBV11-3 and TRBJ2-3; a possible D gene is TRBD2 (5 bases). The CDR3 sequence is 16 residues long. Germline V gene lookup returns CDR1 SGHNT and CDR2 YENEEA. Trimming shortened V by 3 bases and J by 5 bases, and 18 bases separated the two germline ends. CDR3 nucleotides: TGTGCCAGCAGCTTCCCCGGGCTAGCCGGTGGAGATACGCAGTATTTT. The encoded protein is CASSFPGLAGGDTQYF. Combining the CDR3 with reference TRBV11-3 and TRBJ2-3 gives the whole variable domain EAGVVQSPRYKIIEKKQPVAFWCNPISGHNTLYWYLQNLGQGPELLIRYENEEAVDDSQLPKDRFSAERLKGVDSTLKIQPAELGDSAVYLCASSFPGLAGGDTQYFGPGTRLTVL.

The V gene is TRBV20-1, the J gene TRBJ1-2, with D perhaps matching TRBD1 (6 bases). Germline CDR1 is DFQATT and CDR2 is SNEGSKA (reference sequence). Trimming removed 4 bases from V and 4 bases from J, with 13 bases in between. The length of the CDR3 is 13 residues. The CDR3 loop is CSAMDSRRYGYTF. DNA of the CDR3: TGCAGTGCTATGGACAGTCGCCGCTATGGCTACACCTTC.

The CDR3 loop is CASMTGSYGYTF. The CDR3 region has the DNA TGTGCCAGCATGACAGGGAGCTATGGCTACACCTTC. The V call is TRBV28, the J call TRBJ1-2; 7 positions agree with TRBD1. This CDR3 has 12 residues. CDR1 and CDR2 (germline): MDHEN, SYDVKM. The trim removed 7 bases at V and 4 bases at J, leaving 3 bases unmatched.

J is TRBJ2-7 and V is TRBV2; 7 bases map to TRBD1. V lost 4 bases and J lost 3; bases outside the gene matches: 12. Germline loops: CDR1 SNHLY, CDR2 FYNNEI. CDR3 size: 16 residues. The CDR3 region has the DNA TGTGCCAGCAGTGTCTCGGACGCAGGGGGTGACTACGAGCAGTACTTC. Translating it yields CASSVSDAGGDYEQYF.

Details on this clonotype: Compared with germline, one end of the junction differs, possibly owing to a read error. The chain has TRBV3-1 and TRBJ2-3; D unresolved. The CDR3 loop spans 14 amino acids. Germline CDR1 reads LGHDT; CDR2 reads YNNKEL (reference sequence). CDR3 sequence reads: CVSSQDVSSETQYF. The CDR3 nucleotides are TGTGTCAGCAGCCAAGATGTTTCTAGTGAGACCCAGTATTTT.

V and J are TRBV6-2 or TRBV6-3 and TRBJ1-1; TRBD1 agrees at 8 bases. The CDR3 totals 12 residues. The J segment lost 12 bases and the V segment lost 5 bases, leaving 8 bases of the junction unmatched. The germline V gene has CDR1 MNHEY and CDR2 SVGEGT. The CDR3: CASSSRTGRTFF. For the CDR3, the DNA is TGTGCCAGCAGTAGCAGGACAGGGAGGACTTTCTTT.

The chain recombines TRBV4-3 with TRBJ2-3; D possibly corresponds to TRBD2 (5 bases). The CDR3 is 14 amino acids. Trimming stripped 4 bases from V and 4 bases from J, with 12 bases between. Germline CDR1 reads LGHNA; CDR2 reads YSLEER. CDR3 bases: TGCGCCAGCAGCCGCCCGGGTAGCGCAGATACGCAGTATTTT. It yields the protein CASSRPGSADTQYF.

This clonotype was detected only a few times. V usage is TRBV29-1 and J usage is TRBJ2-3; 8 positions match TRBD1. Losses at the gene ends were 8 bases for V and 6 bases for J; bases not matched to a gene: 7. Germline CDR1 is SQVTM and CDR2 is ANQGSEA. The CDR3 runs 12 residues. This CDR3 is CSSGTGPDTQYF. The CDR3 region has the DNA TGCAGCTCCGGGACAGGTCCCGATACGCAGTATTTT.

Worth noting for this clonotype: A single base separates this from a much larger clone, so it may be a read error. The chain joins TRBV29-1 to TRBJ2-1, with D uncertain. The CDR3 sequence is 14 residues long. Germline V CDR1 and CDR2: SQVTM, ANQGSEA. Trimming cost V 4 bases and J 3 bases, with 13 bases left between them. The CDR3 sequence: CSVVNQGFYNEQFF. The CDR3 DNA follows: TGCAGCGTTGTTAATCAAGGCTTCTACAATGAGCAGTTCTTC.

This clonotype has a handful of counts. J is TRBJ2-3 and V is TRBV11-3; tentatively, D is TRBD1 or TRBD2 (6 bases each). Germline V gene sequence: CDR1 SGHNT, CDR2 YENEEA. The CDR3 is 14 residues long. The ends were cut back, 8 bases at V and 0 bases at J, with 12 bases in the middle. The CDR3: CASVLGGSTDTQYF. Here the CDR3 DNA reads TGTGCCAGCGTGTTGGGGGGCAGCACAGATACGCAGTATTTT.

The V and J genes are TRBV3-1 and TRBJ1-2; D is perhaps TRBD1 (6 bases). Trimming cost V 6 bases and J 4 bases, with 12 bases left between them. Germline CDR1 is LGHDT and CDR2 is YNNKEL (reference sequence). The CDR3 contains 13 residues. The CDR3 nucleotides are TGTGCCAGCAGTGCGACCAGGGGCTATGGCTACACCTTC. It yields the protein CASSATRGYGYTF.

The chain employs TRBV5-1 and TRBJ1-6; D perhaps matches TRBD1 (5 bases). CDR1 SGHRS and CDR2 YFSETQ come from the germline V gene. V was trimmed by 1 base and J by 0 bases, leaving 11 bases between them. CDR3 size: 17 residues. In nucleotides, the CDR3 is TGCGCCAGCAGCTTGCGTGGGGGACCCTCCTATAATTCACCCCTCCACTTT. As protein: CASSLRGGPSYNSPLHF.